The next 27 T cell receptor beta chains were all read from a single sample in a study of a mutant IDH1 vaccine in newly diagnosed glioma. These receptors have no known antigen. The method was immunoSEQ multiplex PCR; TCRdb's version includes in-frame clones alone and lacks a portion of them. This sample has about 40,000 clones, with roughly nine tenths found just once. The time point was: week 5, during vaccination. In every dose of vaccine, 300 ug of mutant IDH1 20-mer peptide was given alongside topical imiquimod. The sequencing here drew on PBMCs, taken from a glioma patient whose treatment included an IDH1 peptide vaccine. The receptor source for this set is a man aged 50-60 years with glioma.

The J gene is TRBJ1-2, the V gene TRBV6-1; unclear D gene. Trimming took off 3 bases at V and 4 bases at J, with 12 bases between the two ends. The CDR3 contains 14 residues. CDR1 MNHNS and CDR2 SASEGT come from the germline V gene. CDR3 DNA: TGTGCCAGCAGTGAGGCCGGACGGAGCTATGGCTACACCTTC. Its protein product is CASSEAGRSYGYTF.

The chain carries TRBV27 and TRBJ1-2; maybe TRBD1 (6 bases). This CDR3 spans 14 amino acids. From germline, CDR1 is MNHEY and CDR2 SMNVEV (reference sequence). The germline V and J ends were trimmed by 10 bases and 1 base, with 16 bases remaining between them. The DNA for the CDR3 is TGTGCCACCCACCCAGGGGCCCTTAACTATGGCTACACCTTC. It encodes CATHPGALNYGYTF.

The rearrangement links TRBV5-1 to TRBJ2-3, with no clear D. The V end lost 1 base, the J end lost 6 bases, and 18 bases lay between the germline ends. This CDR3 has 16 residues. CDR1 is SGHRS and CDR2 is YFSETQ in the germline V gene. The chain's CDR3 is CASSLNPGGAVDTQYF. The DNA for the CDR3 is TGCGCCAGCAGCTTGAATCCCGGCGGTGCCGTGGATACGCAGTATTTT.

The genes are TRBV28 and TRBJ1-4; maybe TRBD1 (6 bases). The CDR3 runs 12 residues. CDR1 and CDR2 (germline): MDHEN, SYDVKM. The germline V and J ends were trimmed by 5 bases and 5 bases, with 6 bases remaining between them. The CDR3 DNA sequence: TGTGCCAGCAGTACAGGGAATGAAAAACTGTTTTTT. Its translation: CASSTGNEKLFF.

DNA for the CDR3: TGTGCCAGCTCACCTACGGGGCTTACACTTGAAGCTTTCTTT. Protein: CASSPTGLTLEAFF. The V call is TRBV18, the J call TRBJ1-1, with a tentative D call TRBD1 (5 bases). CDR3 size: 14 residues. From germline, CDR1 is KGHSH and CDR2 LQKENI. V lost 3 bases to trimming and J lost 7 bases, with 15 bases between them.

The gene calls are TRBV15 and TRBJ1-1; 8 bases line up with TRBD1. Germline CDR1 and CDR2: LNHNV and YYDKDF (reference sequence). CDR3 length: 16 residues. J gave up 2 bases and V 3 bases, and 8 bases lay outside the gene matches. CDR3 nucleotides: TGTGCCACCAGCAGTTCTCGGACAGGGAGAAACACTGAAGCTTTCTTT. This translates into CATSSSRTGRNTEAFF.

A few counts support this clone. The gene calls are TRBV5-5 and TRBJ2-2; D gene ambiguous. The germline V gene encodes CDR1 SGHKS and CDR2 YYEKEE (reference sequence). The germline V and J ends were trimmed by 0 bases and 7 bases, with 7 bases remaining between them. The CDR3 runs 13 residues. The CDR3 coding sequence is TGTGCCAGCAGCTTGGCCGTGAACGGGGAGCTGTTTTTT. It translates to CASSLAVNGELFF.

This chain connects TRBV7-2 to TRBJ2-4, with D unresolved. The V end was cut by 2 bases, the J end by 11 bases, with 13 bases between. Germline CDR1 SGHTA, CDR2 FQGNSA. The CDR3 runs to 13 residues. CDR3 loop: CASSLRSTRLQYF. The DNA of the CDR3 is TGTGCCAGCAGCTTACGGTCAACCCGACTTCAGTACTTC.

The chain links TRBV14 to TRBJ2-1; the D gene is possibly TRBD1 (6 bases). V was cut by 3 bases and J by 7 bases, with 19 bases left in between. The germline gives CDR1 SGHDN, CDR2 FVKESK. The CDR3 contains 16 residues. The CDR3 loop reads CASSQKQGLRRNEQFF. CDR3 DNA: TGTGCCAGCAGCCAGAAACAGGGTCTCCGTCGAAATGAGCAGTTCTTC.

V usage is TRBV5-5 and J usage is TRBJ2-7; 9 bases match TRBD1. There are 15 residues in the CDR3. V gave up 0 bases and J gave up 2 bases; unmatched junction bases: 3. Germline V gene data show CDR1 as SGHKS and CDR2 as YYEKEE (reference sequence). The CDR3 region is CASSLGRQGAYEQYF. The CDR3, as DNA: TGTGCCAGCAGCTTGGGACGACAGGGGGCCTACGAGCAGTACTTC.

V usage is TRBV28 and J usage is TRBJ1-2; 7 nucleotides match TRBD1. This CDR3 is built from 17 residues. V dropped 3 bases and J dropped 4; count of bases not matched to a gene: 14. The V gene's germline CDR1 is MDHEN and CDR2 SYDVKM. The CDR3 loop is CASSFVETGLLGYGYTF. The CDR3 nucleotides read TGTGCCAGCAGTTTTGTTGAGACAGGGTTATTGGGCTATGGCTACACCTTC.

In its sample, this clone was seen once. CDR3 in amino acids: CASSFGGIASPAFF. CDR3 nucleotides: TGTGCCAGCAGTTTTGGGGGCATCGCAAGCCCAGCTTTCTTT. V gene TRBV27 combines with J gene TRBJ1-1; D is perhaps TRBD1 (6 bases). CDR3 size: 14 residues. CDR1 is MNHEY, CDR2 SMNVEV, per germline (reference sequence). V lost 3 bases, J lost 10 bases, and 18 bases lay in between.

This clone has more than one count but fewer than ten. The V and J genes are TRBV7-3 and TRBJ2-1; 9 bases agree with TRBD1. The junction had 9 bases not matched to a gene; V was cut back by 1 base and J by 2 bases. The germline V gene encodes CDR1 SGHTA and CDR2 FQGTGA. The CDR3 sequence is 18 residues long. CDR3 residues: CASSLRGTGTDPYNEQFF. The CDR3 bases are TGTGCCAGCAGCTTAAGGGGGACAGGGACGGACCCCTACAATGAGCAGTTCTTC.

This chain joins TRBV5-1 and TRBJ1-5, with D maybe TRBD1 (5 bases). V lost 0 bases to trimming and J lost 2 bases, with 12 bases between them. The CDR3 runs 16 residues. The germline CDR1 and CDR2 sequences are SGHRS and YFSETQ. The chain's CDR3 is CASSLEGLGGNQPQHF. The CDR3 DNA reads TGCGCCAGCAGCTTGGAAGGTTTGGGGGGCAATCAGCCCCAGCATTTT.

This rearrangement joins TRBV6-4 to TRBJ2-4; the match to TRBD2 covers 12 bases. This CDR3 is 15 amino acids long. After removal of 0 bases from V and 6 bases from J, the junction contained 0 bases not matched to a gene. Germline CDR1 is MRHNA and CDR2 is SNTAGT. This chain's CDR3 is CASSDSTSGGNIQYF. The CDR3 DNA reads TGTGCCAGCAGTGACTCGACTAGCGGGGGAAACATTCAGTACTTC.

V is TRBV28 and J is TRBJ1-5; D not certain. V lost 3 bases, J lost 0 bases, and 12 bases lay in between. The length of the CDR3 is 16 residues. In germline, CDR1 is MDHEN, CDR2 SYDVKM. CDR3 coding DNA: TGTGCCAGCAGTTTCCCCCCTTCCTTTAGCAATCAGCCCCAGCATTTT. It codes for CASSFPPSFSNQPQHF.

J is TRBJ2-5 and V is TRBV27; 8 positions match TRBD1. Per germline, CDR1 MNHEY and CDR2 SMNVEV (reference sequence). The CDR3 is 17 residues long. V dropped 5 bases and J dropped 1; count of bases not matched to a gene: 12. The CDR3 DNA sequence: TGTGCCAGCAGTAAACAGAGGACAGGGAGGTTCCAAGAGACCCAGTACTTC. Protein sequence: CASSKQRTGRFQETQYF.

The V and J genes are TRBV27 and TRBJ1-2; 7 positions match TRBD1. V trimming: 6 bases; J trimming: 6 bases; junction bases outside the gene matches: 10. CDR1 MNHEY and CDR2 SMNVEV come from the germline V gene (reference sequence). The CDR3 consists of 14 residues. The CDR3 nucleotides read TGTGCCAGCAGGGGACAGAGTGAGGGGAATGGCTACACCTTC. This translates into CASRGQSEGNGYTF.

The CDR3: CASSSTSGTSGHNSPLHF. The CDR3 DNA reads as TGTGCCAGCAGCTCGACCTCCGGGACATCTGGACATAATTCACCCCTCCACTTT. The rearrangement joins TRBV27 to TRBJ1-6; TRBD1 might be the D (6 bases). This CDR3 is built from 18 residues. V lost 6 bases, J lost 5 bases, and 23 bases lay in between. Germline values: CDR1 MNHEY, CDR2 SMNVEV (reference sequence).

The gene calls are TRBV7-9 and TRBJ2-7; TRBD1 agrees at 10 bases. The CDR3 covers 15 residues. Looked up from germline, CDR1 is SEHNR and CDR2 is FQNEAQ (reference sequence). The junction had 10 bases not matched to a gene; V was cut back by 4 bases and J by 7 bases. The CDR3 sequence: CASSSAGQGFFEQYF. The DNA of the CDR3 is TGTGCCAGCAGCTCGGCGGGACAGGGGTTCTTTGAGCAGTACTTC.

The rearrangement uses TRBV4-1 and TRBJ2-5; the D gene could be TRBD1 or TRBD2 (5 bases each). The germline CDR1 and CDR2 sequences are MGHRA and YSYEKL. Trimming cost V 0 bases and J 5 bases, with 16 bases left between them. There are 16 residues in the CDR3. The CDR3 spells CASSQERGDRGETQYF. The CDR3 DNA sequence: TGCGCCAGCAGCCAAGAACGAGGGGACCGTGGGGAGACCCAGTACTTC.

The chain employs TRBV19 and TRBJ2-1, with D possibly being TRBD1 (6 bases). The CDR3 contains 14 residues. Per the germline V gene, CDR1 is LNHDA and CDR2 is SQIVND (reference sequence). The V gene lost 2 bases and the J gene lost 5 bases, with 10 bases spanning the gap. CDR3 nucleotide sequence: TGTGCCAGTAGTATATTTGGACAGAACAATGAGCAGTTCTTC. Translation gives CASSIFGQNNEQFF.

This chain uses TRBV28 with TRBJ1-2, with 8 bases lining up with TRBD1. V shed 2 bases and J 0 bases; nucleotides not matched to a gene: 8. CDR1 and CDR2 from the germline V gene are MDHEN and SYDVKM. The CDR3 has 17 residues. The CDR3 bases are TGTGCCAGCAGTTTACAGGGGGCGCGGCCCTCTAACTATGGCTACACCTTC. Encoded protein: CASSLQGARPSNYGYTF.

The V and J genes are TRBV29-1 and TRBJ2-7; perhaps D is TRBD1 or TRBD2 (6 bases each). The CDR3 length is 13 residues. CDR1 and CDR2 from the germline V gene are SQVTM and ANQGSEA. V lost 2 bases to trimming and J lost 5 bases, with 13 bases between them. CDR3: CSVEPGAYNEQYF. The CDR3 region has the DNA TGCAGCGTTGAACCGGGGGCTTATAACGAGCAGTACTTC.

This clone came up once. V usage is TRBV29-1 and J usage is TRBJ1-2; D is undetermined. The CDR3 has 11 residues. Per germline, CDR1 SQVTM and CDR2 ANQGSEA. V lost 7 bases to trimming and J lost 1 base, with 7 bases between them. The CDR3 bases are TGCAGCGCCCGGGATAACTATGGCTACACCTTC. It translates to CSARDNYGYTF.

The chain carries TRBV28 and TRBJ2-1; 10 nucleotides line up with TRBD1. Germline CDR1 is MDHEN and CDR2 is SYDVKM. After removal of 9 bases from V and 5 bases from J, the junction contained 16 bases not matched to a gene. The CDR3 runs to 17 residues. The CDR3: CASGETGGEKANNEQFF. The CDR3 region has the DNA TGTGCCAGTGGGGAGACAGGGGGCGAAAAAGCTAACAATGAGCAGTTCTTC.

The genes are TRBV6-5 and TRBJ1-2, with TRBD1 matching 8 bases. The CDR3 length is 14 residues. The V gene's germline CDR1 is MNHEY and CDR2 SVGAGI. The ends lost 6 bases at V and 1 base at J; junction bases unmatched: 4. The CDR3 spells CASSGQGDNYGYTF. The CDR3 DNA is TGTGCCAGCAGCGGACAGGGAGATAACTATGGCTACACCTTC.